This T cell receptor (beta chain) was sequenced in a study of T cell responses to AZD1222 COVID-19 vaccine. Points from the study as a whole: There were vaccine-associated CD4 TCRs across spike, dominant at 160-218 and 743-854. Among those given AZD1222, only 6 or 7 were seropositive at baseline. Increases in Spike-specific TCR breadth and depth were seen after two AZD1222 doses.

Remarks on this clone: Its antigen is undetermined.

Using immunoSEQ multiplex PCR, the repertoire was profiled, and TCRdb retains in-frame clones only, with some absent. Altogether fewer than 150,000 clones are present, roughly nine tenths being singletons, with the ten largest covering approximately 1.8%. Pooled samples include second doses given at about 4 or 12 weeks. The source of this sequence is an adult who received the AZD1222 COVID-19 vaccine. The source was peripheral blood, collected 28 days after the second AZD1222 dose.

The CDR3 region has the DNA TGCGCCAGCATCTTATGTGGTGGAGGACAGGGGTCCCCAATGAACACTGAAGCTTTCTTT. Protein sequence: CASILCGGGQGSPMNTEAFF. The V call is TRBV23-1, the J call TRBJ1-1; TRBD1 matches at 9 bases. TRBV23-1 is an ORF; its function is uncertain. The CDR3 runs to 20 residues. V lost 7 bases and J lost 0; bases outside the gene matches: 21.